The 32 T cell receptor beta chains presented below share a single source sample, sequenced in a study of blood T cell repertoires in COVID-19. Sequencing was performed with immunoSEQ multiplex PCR; in TCRdb, only in-frame clones are kept and a portion is missing. The sample contains about 260,000 clones, approximately 88% of which appear only once. What was sequenced was PBMCs or T cells enriched from blood (not recorded which). Receptors were obtained from a middle-aged woman with acute COVID-19.

The rearrangement joins TRBV6-5 to TRBJ2-3; no clear D. The CDR3 is made up of 14 amino acids. The V end lost 2 bases, the J end lost 2 bases, and 8 bases lay between the germline ends. Germline V gene lookup returns CDR1 MNHEY and CDR2 SVGAGI. The CDR3 loop is CASSYQVFTDTQYF. The CDR3 DNA sequence: TGTGCCAGCAGTTACCAGGTTTTCACAGATACGCAGTATTTT.

This chain uses TRBV7-2 with TRBJ2-1; 14 bases fit TRBD2. CDR1 and CDR2 (germline): SGHTA, FQGNSA. V was pared by 0 bases and J by 9 bases, with 16 bases of the junction left unmatched. The CDR3 sequence is 20 residues long. CDR3 sequence reads: CASSLAPYLTSGRETGEQFF. The CDR3 DNA reads as TGTGCCAGCAGCTTAGCCCCTTACTTGACTAGCGGGAGGGAGACCGGTGAGCAGTTCTTC.

This chain connects TRBV10-3 to TRBJ2-1; TRBD1 matches 10 bases. With V trimmed by 6 bases and J by 7 bases, 0 bases remained unmatched. CDR1 and CDR2 from the germline V gene are ENHRY and SYGVKD. This CDR3 contains 12 residues. CDR3 coding DNA: TGTGCCATCAGGGGACAGGGGAATGAGCAGTTCTTC. Encoded protein: CAIRGQGNEQFF.

This clone turned up a few times. The rearrangement joins TRBV11-3 to TRBJ1-3; D uncertain. CDR1 is SGHNT and CDR2 is YENEEA in the germline V gene. The CDR3 covers 14 residues. V was clipped by 2 bases and J by 3 bases, with 8 bases between them. The CDR3 loop is CASSLSTYGNTIYF. The CDR3 DNA is TGTGCCAGCAGCTTAAGTACATATGGAAACACCATATATTTT.

The chain carries TRBV9 and TRBJ2-3; 8 bases match TRBD1. The CDR3 runs 15 residues. The germline V gene encodes CDR1 SGDLS and CDR2 YYNGEE. Losses at the gene ends were 6 bases for V and 0 bases for J; bases not matched to a gene: 6. The CDR3 sequence is CASTFWDRSTDTQYF. DNA of the CDR3: TGTGCCAGCACCTTCTGGGACAGGAGCACAGATACGCAGTATTTT.

The CDR3 sequence is CASSLANPGGDTQYF. CDR3 sequence (DNA): TGCGCCAGCAGCTTGGCCAATCCTGGCGGAGATACGCAGTATTTT. The rearrangement links TRBV5-1 to TRBJ2-3; D unresolved. The V gene lost 0 bases and the J gene lost 5 bases, with 13 bases spanning the gap. Germline CDR1 SGHRS, CDR2 YFSETQ. There are 15 residues in the CDR3. The whole variable domain, remainder taken from reference TRBV5-1 and TRBJ2-3, is KAGVTQTPRYLIKTRGQQVTLSCSPISGHRSVSWYQQTPGQGLQFLFEYFSETQRNKGNFPGRFSGRQFSNSRSEMNVSTLELGDSALYLCASSLANPGGDTQYFGPGTRLTVL.

The gene calls are TRBV5-1 and TRBJ2-5; 8 bases match TRBD2. Losses at the gene ends were 4 bases for V and 1 base for J; bases not matched to a gene: 6. Germline V gene sequence: CDR1 SGHRS, CDR2 YFSETQ. The CDR3 has 15 residues. The CDR3 is CASSERTSSQETQYF. The CDR3 DNA reads TGCGCCAGCAGCGAACGGACTAGCAGCCAAGAGACCCAGTACTTC.

The chain couples TRBV5-1 to TRBJ2-2; 12 bases match TRBD2. V gave up 1 base and J gave up 7 bases; unmatched junction bases: 2. The germline V gene has CDR1 SGHRS and CDR2 YFSETQ. CDR3 length equals 15 residues. CDR3 sequence reads: CASSLSTSGSGELFF. The CDR3 DNA reads as TGCGCCAGCAGCTTGTCGACTAGCGGGAGCGGGGAGCTGTTTTTT.

This clone was detected only a few times. The J gene is TRBJ1-5, the V gene TRBV7-8, with D hard to call. CDR3 length: 15 residues. The germline V gene encodes CDR1 SGHVS and CDR2 FQNEAQ. V lost 5 bases and J 0 bases, leaving 11 bases between the germline ends. DNA of the CDR3: TGTGCCAGCAGCCTACATGAAAATAGCAATCAGCCCCAGCATTTT. This encodes CASSLHENSNQPQHF.

This chain uses TRBV12-3 or TRBV12-4 with TRBJ2-1; 8 nucleotides line up with TRBD2. This CDR3 region has 13 residues. V lost 4 bases and J lost 6; bases outside the gene matches: 2. The CDR3 DNA sequence: TGTGCCAGCAGTTGGACTAGCTCCAATGAGCAGTTCTTC. Amino acids: CASSWTSSNEQFF.

CDR3 nucleotide sequence: TGTGCTAGTGGTCCCCAGGGGGTTCCCCCTAATCAGCCCCAGCATTTT. Translating gives CASGPQGVPPNQPQHF. The rearrangement links TRBV12-5 to TRBJ1-5; TRBD1 matches 7 bases. This CDR3 contains 16 residues. The germline gives CDR1 LGHNT, CDR2 FRNRAP. V lost 5 bases, J lost 4 bases, and 11 bases stayed unmatched. The full variable domain, with the rest looked up from reference TRBV12-5 and TRBJ1-5, is DARVTQTPRHKVTEMGQEVTMRCQPILGHNTVFWYRQTMMQGLELLAYFRNRAPLDDSGMPKDRFSAEMPDATLATLKIQPSEPRDSAVYFCASGPQGVPPNQPQHFGDGTRLSIL.

V is TRBV27 and J is TRBJ1-4, with 8 bases fitting TRBD1. Germline assignment: CDR1 MNHEY and CDR2 SMNVEV (reference sequence). CDR3 length: 15 residues. V lost 6 bases to trimming and J lost 5 bases; unmatched junction nucleotides: 8. The CDR3 here is CASRSHDRGNEKLFF. In DNA, the CDR3 is TGTGCCAGCAGAAGTCATGACAGGGGAAATGAAAAACTGTTTTTT. The full variable domain, with the rest looked up from reference TRBV27 and TRBJ1-4, is EAQVTQNPRYLITVTGKKLTVTCSQNMNHEYMSWYRQDPGLGLRQIYYSMNVEVTDKGDVPEGYKVSRKEKRNFPLILESPSPNQTSLYFCASRSHDRGNEKLFFGSGTQLSVL.

Of note for this clone: The junction shows a germline mismatch at one end, possibly a read error. This chain connects TRBV28 to TRBJ1-2; D perhaps matches TRBD1 (6 bases). This CDR3 region has 14 residues. Germline assignment: CDR1 MDHEN and CDR2 SYDVKM. CDR3 nucleotide sequence: TGTGCCAGCACTTCCGAACAGGGTTTCCCTACATTCTACTTC. This gives the protein CASTSEQGFPTFYF.

The rearrangement links TRBV27 to TRBJ2-7; 8 bases match TRBD2. V was clipped by 7 bases and J by 2 bases; unmatched bases: 13. Germline CDR1 reads MNHEY; CDR2 reads SMNVEV (reference sequence). This CDR3 has 16 amino acids. CDR3 region: CASNPLGSGRTYEQYF. As DNA, the CDR3 is TGTGCCAGCAACCCCCTGGGAAGCGGGAGAACCTACGAGCAGTACTTC.

The chain couples TRBV19 to TRBJ1-2; possibly TRBD1 for D (5 bases). V shed 3 bases and J shed 5 bases, with 13 bases lying between them. The CDR3 has 14 amino acids. The germline gives CDR1 LNHDA, CDR2 SQIVND (reference sequence). In DNA, the CDR3 is TGTGCCAGTAGTATGGGCAGGGTCGCGTATGGCTACACCTTC. Its protein product is CASSMGRVAYGYTF.

The chain is built from TRBV28 and TRBJ2-7; TRBD1 agrees at 9 bases. The CDR3 spans 11 residues. The germline CDR1 and CDR2 sequences are MDHEN and SYDVKM. CDR3 loop: CASSHRQGVWV. The CDR3 DNA is TGTGCCAGCAGCCATAGACAGGGGGTTTGGGTC.

V usage is TRBV3-1 (or the pseudogene TRBV3-2) and J usage is TRBJ1-2; 7 nucleotides align to TRBD1. Unmatched junction bases numbered 8, after V lost 3 bases and J lost 7 bases. CDR1 LGHDT and CDR2 YNNKEL come from the germline V gene (reference sequence). The CDR3 sequence is 14 residues long. The CDR3 here is CASSQLGQAAGYTF. CDR3 DNA: TGTGCCAGCAGCCAGTTAGGACAGGCGGCTGGCTACACCTTC.

This clone appeared many times. V and J are TRBV19 and TRBJ1-1; a possible D gene is TRBD1 (5 bases). The V gene lost 1 base and the J gene lost 1 base, with 10 bases spanning the gap. CDR1 and CDR2 from the germline V gene are LNHDA and SQIVND (reference sequence). This CDR3 is built from 15 residues. The CDR3, as DNA: TGTGCCAGTAGTATAGCCGGACACAGGAACACTGAAGCTTTCTTT. Protein: CASSIAGHRNTEAFF.

The chain employs TRBV15 and TRBJ2-2; a weak D match, TRBD1 (5 bases). Trimming removed 3 bases from V and 7 bases from J, with 15 bases in between. This CDR3 spans 15 amino acids. Germline assignment: CDR1 LNHNV and CDR2 YYDKDF (reference sequence). CDR3 sequence: CATSSRQPARGELFF. CDR3 sequence (DNA): TGTGCCACCAGCAGCCGACAGCCCGCCCGCGGGGAGCTGTTTTTT.

The chain is built from TRBV27 and TRBJ2-1, with 9 bases that match TRBD2. There are 15 residues in the CDR3. Germline CDR1 is MNHEY and CDR2 is SMNVEV (reference sequence). V lost 3 bases, J lost 6 bases, and 6 bases stayed unmatched. The CDR3 region is CASSFRGRGGNEQFF. The CDR3 DNA is TGTGCCAGCAGTTTTCGCGGGAGGGGAGGCAATGAGCAGTTCTTC.

The chain couples TRBV7-2 to TRBJ2-4, with D possibly matching TRBD2 (5 bases). This CDR3 contains 13 residues. Trimming pared 1 base from V and 5 bases from J, leaving 6 bases between. Per the germline V gene, CDR1 is SGHTA and CDR2 is FQGNSA. The DNA for the CDR3 is TGTGCCAGCAGCTTAGGAGCGGAAAACATTCAGTACTTC. It yields the protein CASSLGAENIQYF.

This clone was seen just once. The rearrangement uses TRBV5-1 and TRBJ2-1; a weak D match, TRBD2 (5 bases). The germline gives CDR1 SGHRS, CDR2 YFSETQ. The CDR3 sequence is 14 residues long. V shed 4 bases and J shed 2 bases, with 10 bases lying between them. As DNA, the CDR3 is TGCGCCAGCAGCCACGAGGGCCCCTACAATGAGCAGTTCTTC. Its protein is CASSHEGPYNEQFF.

The chain employs TRBV19 and TRBJ1-2, with D perhaps matching TRBD1 (5 bases). Between the trimmed V and J ends, which lost 7 bases and 4 bases, there was a span of 13 bases. Germline V gene lookup returns CDR1 LNHDA and CDR2 SQIVND (reference sequence). The CDR3 extends over 13 amino acids. The CDR3 sequence is CASNTDRLYGYTF. The CDR3 DNA reads TGTGCCAGTAACACAGACAGACTCTATGGCTACACCTTC. Complete variable domain (other parts from reference TRBV19 and TRBJ1-2): DGGITQSPKYLFRKEGQNVTLSCEQNLNHDAMYWYRQDPGQGLRLIYYSQIVNDFQKGDIAEGYSVSREKKESFPLTVTSAQKNPTAFYLCASNTDRLYGYTFGSGTRLTVV.

The chain carries TRBV7-9 and TRBJ2-3; 9 bases agree with TRBD2. This CDR3 is 18 amino acids long. Germline CDR1 reads SEHNR; CDR2 reads FQNEAQ (reference sequence). The junction had 12 bases not matched to a gene; V was cut back by 4 bases and J by 1 base. CDR3 in amino acids: CASSYGSGRSSGTDTQYF. DNA of the CDR3: TGTGCCAGCAGCTACGGTAGCGGGAGATCTTCCGGCACAGATACGCAGTATTTT.

The genes are TRBV19 and TRBJ1-3; 7 bases agree with TRBD1. Germline V gene data show CDR1 as LNHDA and CDR2 as SQIVND (reference sequence). The V segment lost 6 bases and the J segment 4 bases; nucleotides outside the gene matches: 9. The CDR3 is 15 amino acids. DNA for the CDR3: TGTGCCAGTAGCCCCGGGACAGCTATCGGAAACACCATATATTTT. It is translated as CASSPGTAIGNTIYF. The variable domain in full, with the rest retrieved from reference TRBV19 and TRBJ1-3, is DGGITQSPKYLFRKEGQNVTLSCEQNLNHDAMYWYRQDPGQGLRLIYYSQIVNDFQKGDIAEGYSVSREKKESFPLTVTSAQKNPTAFYLCASSPGTAIGNTIYFGEGSWLTVV.

This chain links TRBV3-1 (or the pseudogene TRBV3-2) with TRBJ1-5; TRBD1 is a possible D gene (5 bases). CDR3 length: 15 residues. In germline, CDR1 is LGHDT, CDR2 YNNKEL (reference sequence). Trimming stripped 0 bases from V and 7 bases from J, with 13 bases between. This chain's CDR3 is CASSQEGREEQPQHF. The CDR3 DNA is TGTGCCAGCAGCCAAGAGGGCAGGGAGGAACAGCCCCAGCATTTT.

CDR3 coding DNA: TGCGCCAGCAGCGTAGGACAGGGGGGTTCACCCCTCCACTTT. This gives the protein CASSVGQGGSPLHF. The V call is TRBV5-1, the J call TRBJ1-6; 10 nucleotides agree with TRBD1. Germline values: CDR1 SGHRS, CDR2 YFSETQ. This CDR3 spans 14 amino acids. V lost 4 bases and J lost 9; bases outside the gene matches: 4. The variable domain in full, completed from reference TRBV5-1 and TRBJ1-6, reads KAGVTQTPRYLIKTRGQQVTLSCSPISGHRSVSWYQQTPGQGLQFLFEYFSETQRNKGNFPGRFSGRQFSNSRSEMNVSTLELGDSALYLCASSVGQGGSPLHFGNGTRLTVT.

This clone was observed once. The chain links TRBV19 to TRBJ1-1; perhaps TRBD1 as D (6 bases). This CDR3 is 15 amino acids long. Germline CDR1 is LNHDA and CDR2 is SQIVND (reference sequence). V shed 6 bases and J shed 4 bases, with 18 bases lying between them. The CDR3 DNA reads TGTGCCAGTAGCGAAGACAGGCGGGGGGGCACTGAAGCTTTCTTT. Translation: CASSEDRRGGTEAFF.

This rearrangement joins TRBV27 to TRBJ1-5; 7 bases are a match to TRBD1. CDR1 and CDR2 from the germline V gene are MNHEY and SMNVEV (reference sequence). V was clipped by 6 bases and J by 3 bases; unmatched bases: 5. The CDR3 loop spans 14 amino acids. The CDR3 reads CASRTGTDNQPQHF. The DNA for the CDR3 is TGTGCCAGCAGGACCGGGACAGACAATCAGCCCCAGCATTTT.

This rearrangement joins TRBV29-1 to TRBJ1-1; TRBD1 matches 7 bases. J gave up 3 bases and V 4 bases, and 5 bases lay outside the gene matches. CDR1 is SQVTM, CDR2 ANQGSEA, per germline. The CDR3 has 13 amino acids. The CDR3 region has the DNA TGCAGCGTTGCAGACAGGGAGGACACTGAAGCTTTCTTT. Protein: CSVADREDTEAFF.

The CDR3 loop reads CASSRSSPILAGGPGFYNEQFF. In DNA, the CDR3 is TGCGCCAGCAGCAGGTCGAGTCCAATACTAGCGGGAGGGCCGGGTTTCTACAATGAGCAGTTCTTC. The rearrangement joins TRBV4-1 to TRBJ2-1, with 13 bases fitting TRBD2. Germline values: CDR1 MGHRA, CDR2 YSYEKL. V trimming: 5 bases; J trimming: 3 bases; junction bases outside the gene matches: 22. The CDR3 contains 22 residues.

This chain joins TRBV19 and TRBJ1-2; tentatively, D is TRBD1 (5 bases). CDR3 length: 16 residues. Germline loops: CDR1 LNHDA, CDR2 SQIVND (reference sequence). With 1 base removed from V and 0 bases from J, the gap between germline ends came to 12 bases. The CDR3 here is CASSIVGAIANYGYTF. In nucleotides, the CDR3 is TGTGCCAGTAGTATAGTTGGGGCCATCGCTAACTATGGCTACACCTTC.